The clone carrying this T cell receptor beta chain has at least ten counts. The antigen is unknown. The CDR3 consists of 13 residues. The germline CDR1 and CDR2 sequences are SQVTM and ANQGSEA. V was trimmed by 4 bases and J by 7 bases, leaving 16 bases between them. The data belong to a study of beta chain features in type 1 diabetes. General study points: The analysis here could not establish whether HLA type shapes TCRB rearrangement.

Expressed TCRB transcripts were sequenced after all isolated RNA was converted to cDNA. The assay was immunoSEQ multiplex PCR, and TCRdb's table has in-frame clones only and misses some. Of about 410,000 clones listed, about 14% are singletons. The chain couples TRBV29-1 to TRBJ1-1; D not certain. The receptor was derived from a man aged 30 to 39 in good health. Material: naive CD4+ T cells from blood. CDR3 nucleotide sequence: TGCAGCGTTGCGGGGAAGGGAGTGTTTGAAGCTTTCTTT. Translated: CSVAGKGVFEAFF.